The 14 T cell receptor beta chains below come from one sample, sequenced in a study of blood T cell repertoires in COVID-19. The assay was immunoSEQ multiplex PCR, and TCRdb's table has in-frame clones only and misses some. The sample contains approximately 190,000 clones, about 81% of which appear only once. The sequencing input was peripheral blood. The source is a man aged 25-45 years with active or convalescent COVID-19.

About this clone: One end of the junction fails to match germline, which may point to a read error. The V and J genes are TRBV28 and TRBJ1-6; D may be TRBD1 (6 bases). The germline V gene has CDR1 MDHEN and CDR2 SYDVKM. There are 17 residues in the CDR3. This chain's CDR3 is CASSFGGPPSHNSPLHF. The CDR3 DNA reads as TGTGCCAGCAGTTTCGGGGGGCCACCCTCCCATAATTCACCCCTCCACTTT.

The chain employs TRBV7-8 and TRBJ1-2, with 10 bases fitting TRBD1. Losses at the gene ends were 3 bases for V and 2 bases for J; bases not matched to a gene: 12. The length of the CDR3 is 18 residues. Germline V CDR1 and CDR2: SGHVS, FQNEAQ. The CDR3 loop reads CASSFAEDRGRMNYGYTF. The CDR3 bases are TGTGCCAGCAGCTTTGCGGAAGACAGGGGGCGAATGAACTATGGCTACACCTTC. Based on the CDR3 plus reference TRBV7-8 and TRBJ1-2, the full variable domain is GAGVSQSPRYKVAKRGQDVALRCDPISGHVSLFWYQQALGQGPEFLTYFQNEAQLDKSGLPSDRFFAERPEGSVSTLKIQRTQQEDSAVYLCASSFAEDRGRMNYGYTFGSGTRLTVV.

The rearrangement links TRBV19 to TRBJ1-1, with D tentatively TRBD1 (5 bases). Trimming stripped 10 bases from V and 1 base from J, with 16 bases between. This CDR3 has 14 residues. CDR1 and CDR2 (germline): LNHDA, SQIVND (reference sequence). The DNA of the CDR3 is TGTGCCACCAAGGGAGGAGGACAGAACACTGAAGCTTTCTTT. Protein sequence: CATKGGGQNTEAFF.

The CDR3 loop reads CASRDREIFDQPQHF. DNA of the CDR3: TGTGCCAGCAGGGACAGGGAGATATTCGATCAGCCCCAGCATTTT. The genes are TRBV6-5 and TRBJ1-5, with 8 bases lining up with TRBD1. CDR1 and CDR2 from the germline V gene are MNHEY and SVGAGI. J was trimmed by 5 bases and V by 6 bases; bases with no gene match: 9. The CDR3 runs to 15 residues.

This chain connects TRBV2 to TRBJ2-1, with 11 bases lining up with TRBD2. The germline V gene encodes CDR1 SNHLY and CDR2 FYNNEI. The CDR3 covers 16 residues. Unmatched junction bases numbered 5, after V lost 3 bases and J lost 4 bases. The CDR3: CASSDRTSGPYNEQFF. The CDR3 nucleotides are TGTGCCAGCAGTGATCGGACTAGCGGGCCGTACAATGAGCAGTTCTTC. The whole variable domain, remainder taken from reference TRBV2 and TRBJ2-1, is EPEVTQTPSHQVTQMGQEVILRCVPISNHLYFYWYRQILGQKVEFLVSFYNNEISEKSEIFDDQFSVERPDGSNFTLKIRSTKLEDSAMYFCASSDRTSGPYNEQFFGPGTRLTVL.

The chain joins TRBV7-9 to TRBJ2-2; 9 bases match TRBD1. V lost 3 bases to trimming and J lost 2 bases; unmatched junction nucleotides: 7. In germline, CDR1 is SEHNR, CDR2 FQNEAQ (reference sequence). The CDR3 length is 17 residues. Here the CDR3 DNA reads TGTGCCAGCAGCTTTCCCGGGACAGGGCTAAACACCGGGGAGCTGTTTTTT. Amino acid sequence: CASSFPGTGLNTGELFF.

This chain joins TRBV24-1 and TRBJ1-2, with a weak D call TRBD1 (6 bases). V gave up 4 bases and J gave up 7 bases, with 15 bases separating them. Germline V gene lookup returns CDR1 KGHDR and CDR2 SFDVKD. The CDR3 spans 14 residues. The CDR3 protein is CATSDPQGRAGYTF. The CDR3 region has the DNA TGTGCCACCAGTGACCCACAGGGTCGAGCTGGCTACACCTTC.

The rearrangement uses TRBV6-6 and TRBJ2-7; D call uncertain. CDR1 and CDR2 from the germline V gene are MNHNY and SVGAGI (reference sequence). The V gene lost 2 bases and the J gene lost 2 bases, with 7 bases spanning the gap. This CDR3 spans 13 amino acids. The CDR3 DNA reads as TGTGCCAGCAGTTACGGCGGCACCTACGAGCAGTACTTC. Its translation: CASSYGGTYEQYF.

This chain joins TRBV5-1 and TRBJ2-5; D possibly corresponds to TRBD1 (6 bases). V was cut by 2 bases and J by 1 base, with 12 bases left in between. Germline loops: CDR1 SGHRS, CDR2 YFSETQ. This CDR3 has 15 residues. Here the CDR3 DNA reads TGCGCCAGCAGCTTTGGAACAGGGACCCAAGAGACCCAGTACTTC. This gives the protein CASSFGTGTQETQYF.

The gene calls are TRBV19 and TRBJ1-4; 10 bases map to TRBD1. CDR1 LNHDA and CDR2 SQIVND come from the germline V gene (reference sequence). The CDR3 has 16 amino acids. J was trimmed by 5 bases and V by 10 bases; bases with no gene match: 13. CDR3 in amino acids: CATTLSTGGQNEKLFF. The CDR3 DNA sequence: TGTGCCACCACCCTTTCGACAGGGGGCCAAAATGAAAAACTGTTTTTT.

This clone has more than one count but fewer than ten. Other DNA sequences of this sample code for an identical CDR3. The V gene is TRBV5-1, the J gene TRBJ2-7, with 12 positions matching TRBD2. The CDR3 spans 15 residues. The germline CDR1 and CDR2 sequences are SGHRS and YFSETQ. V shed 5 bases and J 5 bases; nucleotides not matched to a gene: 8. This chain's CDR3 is CASSLTSGRSHEQYF. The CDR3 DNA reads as TGCGCCAGCAGTCTGACTAGCGGGAGATCCCACGAGCAGTACTTC.

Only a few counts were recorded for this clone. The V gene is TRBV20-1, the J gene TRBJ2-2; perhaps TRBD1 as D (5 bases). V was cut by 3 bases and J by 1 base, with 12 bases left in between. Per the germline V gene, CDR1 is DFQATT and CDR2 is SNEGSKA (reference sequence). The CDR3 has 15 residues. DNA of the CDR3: TGCAGTGCTAGTGGGGCAGGGTTGAACACCGGGGAGCTGTTTTTT. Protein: CSASGAGLNTGELFF.

CDR3 nucleotide sequence: TGTGCCAGCAGTGGGGGGACAGTGAACACCGGGGAGCTGTTTTTT. Translated, it gives CASSGGTVNTGELFF. The V and J genes are TRBV25-1 and TRBJ2-2; 7 positions agree with TRBD1. Germline CDR1 and CDR2: MGHDK and SYGVNS. This CDR3 region has 15 residues. After removal of 4 bases from V and 1 base from J, the junction contained 3 bases not matched to a gene.

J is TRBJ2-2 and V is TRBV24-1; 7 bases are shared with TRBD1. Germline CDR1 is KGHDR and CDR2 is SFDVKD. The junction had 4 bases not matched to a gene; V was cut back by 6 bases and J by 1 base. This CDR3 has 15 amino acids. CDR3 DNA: TGTGCCACCAGTAAGAGACAGGGGAACACCGGGGAGCTGTTTTTT. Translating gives CATSKRQGNTGELFF.